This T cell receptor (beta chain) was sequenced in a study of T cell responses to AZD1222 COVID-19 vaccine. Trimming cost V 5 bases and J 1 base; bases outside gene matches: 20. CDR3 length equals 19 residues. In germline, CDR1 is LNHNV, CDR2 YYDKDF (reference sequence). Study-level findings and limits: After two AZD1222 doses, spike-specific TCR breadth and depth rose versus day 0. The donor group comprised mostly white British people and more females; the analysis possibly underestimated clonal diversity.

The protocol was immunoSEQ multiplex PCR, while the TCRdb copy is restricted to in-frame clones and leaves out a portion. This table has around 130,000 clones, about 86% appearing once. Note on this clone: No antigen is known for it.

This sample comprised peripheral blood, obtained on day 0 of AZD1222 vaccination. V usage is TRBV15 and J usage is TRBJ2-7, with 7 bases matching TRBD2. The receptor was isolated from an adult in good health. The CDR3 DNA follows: TGTGCCACCAGCCCCCGGAGCGGGGACCTCGGGGCGGGATCCTACGAGCAGTACTTC. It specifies CATSPRSGDLGAGSYEQYF.